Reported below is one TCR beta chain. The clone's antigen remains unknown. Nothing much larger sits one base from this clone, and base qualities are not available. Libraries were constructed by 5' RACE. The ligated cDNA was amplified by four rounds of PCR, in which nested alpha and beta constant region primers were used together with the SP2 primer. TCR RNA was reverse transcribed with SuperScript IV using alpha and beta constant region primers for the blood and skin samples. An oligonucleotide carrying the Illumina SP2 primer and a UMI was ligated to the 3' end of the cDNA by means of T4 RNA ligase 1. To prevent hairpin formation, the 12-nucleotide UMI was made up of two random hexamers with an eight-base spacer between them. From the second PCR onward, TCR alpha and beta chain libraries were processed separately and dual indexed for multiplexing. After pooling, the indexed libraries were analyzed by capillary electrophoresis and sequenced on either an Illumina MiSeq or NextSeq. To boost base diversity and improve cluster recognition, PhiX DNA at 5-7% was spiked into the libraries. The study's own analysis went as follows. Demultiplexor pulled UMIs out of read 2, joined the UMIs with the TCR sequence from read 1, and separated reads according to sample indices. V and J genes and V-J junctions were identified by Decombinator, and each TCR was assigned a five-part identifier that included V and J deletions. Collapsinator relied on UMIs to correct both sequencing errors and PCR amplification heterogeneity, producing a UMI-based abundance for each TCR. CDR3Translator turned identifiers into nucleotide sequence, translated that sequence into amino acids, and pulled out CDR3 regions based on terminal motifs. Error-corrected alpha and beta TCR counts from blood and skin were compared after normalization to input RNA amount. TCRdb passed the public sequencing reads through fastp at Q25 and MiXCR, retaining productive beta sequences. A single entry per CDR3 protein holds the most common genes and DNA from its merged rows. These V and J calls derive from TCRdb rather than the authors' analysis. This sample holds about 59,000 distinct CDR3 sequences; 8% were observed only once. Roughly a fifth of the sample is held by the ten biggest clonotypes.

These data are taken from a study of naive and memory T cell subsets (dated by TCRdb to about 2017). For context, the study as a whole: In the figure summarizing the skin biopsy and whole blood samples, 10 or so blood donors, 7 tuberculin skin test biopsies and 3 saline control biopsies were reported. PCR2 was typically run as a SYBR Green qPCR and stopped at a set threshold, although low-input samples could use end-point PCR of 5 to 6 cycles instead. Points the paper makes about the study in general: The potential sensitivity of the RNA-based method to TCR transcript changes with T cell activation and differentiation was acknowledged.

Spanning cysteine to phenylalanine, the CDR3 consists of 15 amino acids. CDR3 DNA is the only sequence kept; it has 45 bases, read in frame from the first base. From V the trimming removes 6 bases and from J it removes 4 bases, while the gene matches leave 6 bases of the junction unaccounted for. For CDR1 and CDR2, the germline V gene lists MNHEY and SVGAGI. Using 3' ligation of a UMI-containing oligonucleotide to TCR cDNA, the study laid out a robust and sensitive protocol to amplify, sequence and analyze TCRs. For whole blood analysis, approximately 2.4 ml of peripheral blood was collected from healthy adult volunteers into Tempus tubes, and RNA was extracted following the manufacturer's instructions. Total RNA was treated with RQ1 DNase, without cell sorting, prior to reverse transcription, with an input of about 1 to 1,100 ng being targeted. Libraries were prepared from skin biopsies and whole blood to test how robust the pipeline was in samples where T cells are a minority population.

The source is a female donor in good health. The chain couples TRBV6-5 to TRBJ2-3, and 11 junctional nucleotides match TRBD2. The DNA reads TGTGCCAGCAGGCTAGCGGGAGGCGATCCAGATACGCAGTATTTT. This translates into CASRLAGGDPDTQYF.